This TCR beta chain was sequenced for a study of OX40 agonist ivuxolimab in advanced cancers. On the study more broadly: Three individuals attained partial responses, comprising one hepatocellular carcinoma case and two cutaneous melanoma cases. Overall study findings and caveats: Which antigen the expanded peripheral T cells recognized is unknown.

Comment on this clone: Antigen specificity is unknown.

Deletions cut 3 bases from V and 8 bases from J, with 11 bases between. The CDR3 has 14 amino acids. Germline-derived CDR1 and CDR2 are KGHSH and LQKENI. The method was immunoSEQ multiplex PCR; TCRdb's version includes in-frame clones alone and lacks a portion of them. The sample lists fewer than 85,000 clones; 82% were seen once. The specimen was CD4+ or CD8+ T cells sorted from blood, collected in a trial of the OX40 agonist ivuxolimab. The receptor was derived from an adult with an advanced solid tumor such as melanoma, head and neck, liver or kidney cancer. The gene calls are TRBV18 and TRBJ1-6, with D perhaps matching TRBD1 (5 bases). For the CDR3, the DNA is TGTGCCAGCTCACCCAAGGGGATGGATTCACCCCTCCACTTT. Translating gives CASSPKGMDSPLHF. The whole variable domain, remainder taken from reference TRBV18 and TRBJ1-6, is NAGVMQNPRHLVRRRGQEARLRCSPMKGHSHVYWYRQLPEEGLKFMVYLQKENIIDESGMPKERFSAEFPKEGPSILRIQQVVRGDSAAYFCASSPKGMDSPLHFGNGTRLTVT.